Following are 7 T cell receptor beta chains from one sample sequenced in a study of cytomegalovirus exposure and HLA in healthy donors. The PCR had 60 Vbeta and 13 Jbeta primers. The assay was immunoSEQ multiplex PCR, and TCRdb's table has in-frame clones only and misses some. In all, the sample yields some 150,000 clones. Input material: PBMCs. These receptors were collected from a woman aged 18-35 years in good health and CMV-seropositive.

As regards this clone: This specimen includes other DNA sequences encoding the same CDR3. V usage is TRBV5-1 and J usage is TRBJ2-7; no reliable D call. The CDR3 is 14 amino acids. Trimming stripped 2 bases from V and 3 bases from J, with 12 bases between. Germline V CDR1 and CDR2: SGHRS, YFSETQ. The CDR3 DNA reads TGCGCCAGCAGCTTCTACCAGTCGGGCTACGAGCAGTACTTC. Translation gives CASSFYQSGYEQYF. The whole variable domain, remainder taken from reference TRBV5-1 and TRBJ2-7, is KAGVTQTPRYLIKTRGQQVTLSCSPISGHRSVSWYQQTPGQGLQFLFEYFSETQRNKGNFPGRFSGRQFSNSRSEMNVSTLELGDSALYLCASSFYQSGYEQYFGPGTRLTVT.

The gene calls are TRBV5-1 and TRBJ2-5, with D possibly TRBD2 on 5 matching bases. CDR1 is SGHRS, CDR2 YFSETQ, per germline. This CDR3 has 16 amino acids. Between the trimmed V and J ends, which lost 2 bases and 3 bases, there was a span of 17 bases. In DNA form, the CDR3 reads TGCGCCAGCAGCTTCGGAGTAGCGATAAAAGAAGAGACCCAGTACTTC. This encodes CASSFGVAIKEETQYF.

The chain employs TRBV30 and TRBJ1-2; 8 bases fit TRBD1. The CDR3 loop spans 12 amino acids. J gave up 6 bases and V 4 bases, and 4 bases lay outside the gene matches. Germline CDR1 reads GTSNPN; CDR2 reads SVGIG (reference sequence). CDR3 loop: CAWTGGWDGYTF. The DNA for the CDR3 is TGTGCCTGGACAGGGGGCTGGGATGGCTACACCTTC.

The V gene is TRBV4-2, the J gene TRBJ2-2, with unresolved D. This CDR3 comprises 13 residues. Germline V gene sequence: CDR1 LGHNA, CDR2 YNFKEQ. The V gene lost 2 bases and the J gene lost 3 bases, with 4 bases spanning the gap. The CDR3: CASSQSDTGELFF. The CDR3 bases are TGTGCCAGCAGCCAATCTGACACCGGGGAGCTGTTTTTT.

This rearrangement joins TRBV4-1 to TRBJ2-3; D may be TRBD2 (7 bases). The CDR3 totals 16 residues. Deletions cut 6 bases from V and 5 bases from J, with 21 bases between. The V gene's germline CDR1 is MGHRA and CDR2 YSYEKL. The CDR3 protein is CASSTRGRAGVDTQYF. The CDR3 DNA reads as TGCGCCAGCAGTACTAGGGGGAGGGCCGGGGTAGATACGCAGTATTTT.

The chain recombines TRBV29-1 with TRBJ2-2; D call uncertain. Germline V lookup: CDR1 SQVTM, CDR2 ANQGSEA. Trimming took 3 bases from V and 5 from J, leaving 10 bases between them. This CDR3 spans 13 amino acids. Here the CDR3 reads CSVDLFKTGELFF. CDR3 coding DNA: TGCAGCGTTGACCTATTTAAGACCGGGGAGCTGTTTTTT.

CDR3 loop: CASSAPGENIQYF. CDR3 DNA: TGTGCCAGCAGTGCCCCCGGGGAGAACATTCAGTACTTC. V usage is TRBV25-1 and J usage is TRBJ2-4, with D possibly matching TRBD2 (5 bases). CDR3 length: 13 amino acids. V was trimmed by 4 bases and J by 7 bases, leaving 11 bases between them. CDR1 and CDR2 (germline): MGHDK, SYGVNS. The entire variable domain, with the rest obtained from reference TRBV25-1 and TRBJ2-4, is as follows: EADIYQTPRYLVIGTGKKITLECSQTMGHDKMYWYQQDPGMELHLIHYSYGVNSTEKGDLSSESTVSRIRTEHFPLTLESARPSHTSQYLCASSAPGENIQYFGAGTRLSVL.